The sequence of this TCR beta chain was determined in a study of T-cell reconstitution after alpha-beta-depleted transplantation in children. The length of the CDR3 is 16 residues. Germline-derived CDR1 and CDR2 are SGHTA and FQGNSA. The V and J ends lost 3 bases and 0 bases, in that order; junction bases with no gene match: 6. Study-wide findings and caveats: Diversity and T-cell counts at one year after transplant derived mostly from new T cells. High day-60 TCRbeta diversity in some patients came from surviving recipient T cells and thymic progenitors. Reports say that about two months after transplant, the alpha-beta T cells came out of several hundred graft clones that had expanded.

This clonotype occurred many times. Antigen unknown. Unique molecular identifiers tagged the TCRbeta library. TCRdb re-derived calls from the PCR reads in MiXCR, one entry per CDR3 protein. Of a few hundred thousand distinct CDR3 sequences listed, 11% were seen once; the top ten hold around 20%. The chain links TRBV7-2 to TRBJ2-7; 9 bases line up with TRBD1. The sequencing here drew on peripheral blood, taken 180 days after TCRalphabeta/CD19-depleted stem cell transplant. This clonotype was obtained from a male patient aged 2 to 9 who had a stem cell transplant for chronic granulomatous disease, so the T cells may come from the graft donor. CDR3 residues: CASSLRQGVISYEQYF. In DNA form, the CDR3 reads TGTGCCAGCAGCTTGAGACAGGGGGTGATCTCCTACGAGCAGTACTTC.